Listed below are T cell receptor beta chains from one sample, sequenced in a study of T cells in Graves' hyperthyroidism and ophthalmopathy. TCRdb passed the multiplex PCR reads through MiXCR, listing each CDR3 protein once. In the table there are 400,000 or so distinct CDR3 sequences, 12% to 15% of which are singletons. The sequenced sample consisted of blood. The receptors here all came from an older woman with Graves' ophthalmopathy. The CDR3 runs from the conserved cysteine through the conserved F or W. A D gene is named only where the DNA matches it firmly. The listing skips clone size in some rows; elsewhere it reads once, few, many or a size class.

clone_size | d_call | j_call | v_call | cdr3_aa | cdr3_nt
many | NA | TRBJ2-7 | TRBV5-4 | CASSGQGGNYEQYF | TGTGCCAGCAGCGGTCAGGGGGGGAACTACGAGCAGTACTTC
many | NA | TRBJ2-7 | TRBV5-1 | CASRPPSGTPSEQYF | TGCGCCAGCAGACCCCCATCCGGGACACCTTCGGAGCAGTACTTC
many | TRBD2 | TRBJ2-1 | TRBV5-1 | CASSFLAGDNEQFF | TGCGCCAGCAGCTTCCTAGCGGGTGACAATGAGCAGTTCTTC
NA | NA | TRBJ2-3 | TRBV4-1 | CASSQLTEFTDTQYF | TGCGCCAGCAGCCAGCTGACAGAATTCACAGATACGCAGTATTTT
few | TRBD1 | TRBJ2-7 | TRBV28 | CASSLVQGSTYEQYF | TGTGCCAGCAGTTTAGTACAGGGGTCTACCTACGAGCAGTACTTC
once | NA | TRBJ1-5 | TRBV9 | CASSPGGGGYSNQPQHF | TGTGCCAGCAGCCCCGGGGGGGGCGGTTATAGCAATCAGCCCCAGCATTTT
many | NA | TRBJ2-1 | TRBV5-1 | CASSYPWVGGQFF | TGCGCCAGCAGCTACCCCTGGGTCGGGGGGCAGTTCTTC
many | TRBD2 | TRBJ2-1 | TRBV6-1 | CASRPTSGSFGEQFF | TGTGCCAGCAGGCCTACTAGCGGGAGCTTTGGTGAGCAGTTCTTC
many | NA | TRBJ2-3 | TRBV2 | CASSAAEISTDTQYF | TGTGCCAGCAGTGCAGCGGAGATAAGCACAGATACGCAGTATTTT
few | NA | TRBJ1-5 | TRBV12-3/TRBV12-4 | CASSVGQPQHF | TGTGCCAGCAGTGTAGGTCAGCCCCAGCATTTT
many | NA | TRBJ1-2 | TRBV12-3/TRBV12-4 | CASSPQGSRYGYTF | TGTGCCAGCAGTCCGCAGGGATCCCGTTATGGCTACACCTTC
NA | NA | TRBJ2-1 | TRBV19 | CASSGVASYNEQFF | TGTGCCAGTAGTGGAGTAGCGTCCTACAATGAGCAGTTCTTC
once | TRBD2 | TRBJ2-3 | TRBV6-1 | CASTLGRLAGGKGGTDTQYF | TGTGCCAGCACCCTGGGGAGGCTAGCGGGAGGGAAGGGTGGCACAGATACGCAGTATTTT
many | TRBD2 | TRBJ2-3 | TRBV30 | CAWSRAGGADTQYF | TGTGCCTGGAGCCGAGCGGGAGGTGCAGATACGCAGTATTTT
many | NA | TRBJ2-5 | TRBV9 | CASSEGRQETQYF | TGTGCCAGCAGCGAGGGACGGCAAGAGACCCAGTACTTC
many | NA | TRBJ2-1 | TRBV27 | CASAPGAGPSSYNEQFF | TGTGCCAGCGCCCCCGGGGCAGGGCCCAGCTCCTACAATGAGCAGTTCTTC
few | TRBD1 | TRBJ1-5 | TRBV12-5 | CASGFPGQGASQPQHF | TGTGCTAGTGGTTTCCCCGGACAGGGGGCGTCTCAGCCCCAGCATTTT
NA | TRBD1 | TRBJ1-6 | TRBV9 | CASSVDRDWPNSPLHF | TGTGCCAGCAGCGTCGACAGGGACTGGCCTAATTCACCCCTCCACTTT